Sequencing of this TCR beta chain was carried out in a study of blood T cell repertoires in COVID-19. CDR1 is SQVTM, CDR2 ANQGSEA, per germline. The length of the CDR3 is 14 residues. V was cut by 1 base and J by 1 base, with 9 bases left in between. All enrollees were roughly 18 to 100 years old and from roughly 22 US areas. The protocol was immunoSEQ multiplex PCR, while the TCRdb copy is restricted to in-frame clones and leaves out a portion. The sample has under 200,000 clones; about 82% are singletons. This clone was detected only once. The chain employs TRBV29-1 and TRBJ2-3, with D tentatively TRBD2 (6 bases). The TCR sequence derives from a man aged 35-49 years with acute COVID-19. Input material: PBMCs or T cells enriched from blood (not recorded which). The CDR3 protein is CSVEGLARTDTQYF. CDR3 coding DNA: TGCAGCGTTGAAGGGCTAGCGCGCACAGATACGCAGTATTTT.